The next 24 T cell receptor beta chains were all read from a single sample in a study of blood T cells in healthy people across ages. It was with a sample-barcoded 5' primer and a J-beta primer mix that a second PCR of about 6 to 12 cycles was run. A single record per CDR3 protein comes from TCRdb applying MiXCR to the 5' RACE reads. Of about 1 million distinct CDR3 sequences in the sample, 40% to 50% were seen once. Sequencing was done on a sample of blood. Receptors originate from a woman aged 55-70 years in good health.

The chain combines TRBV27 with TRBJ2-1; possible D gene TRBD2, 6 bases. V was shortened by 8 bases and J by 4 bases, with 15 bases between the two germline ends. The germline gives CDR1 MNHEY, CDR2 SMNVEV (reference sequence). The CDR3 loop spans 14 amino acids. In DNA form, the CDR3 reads TGTGCCAGCCATTCGGGAGCTGGGTACAATGAGCAGTTCTTC. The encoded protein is CASHSGAGYNEQFF.

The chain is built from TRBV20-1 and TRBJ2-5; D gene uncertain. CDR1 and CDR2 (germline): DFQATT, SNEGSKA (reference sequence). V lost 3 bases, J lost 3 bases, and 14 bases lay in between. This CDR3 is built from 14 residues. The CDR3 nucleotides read TGCAGTGCTAGGCGGACCCATAGGGAAGAGACCCAGTACTTC. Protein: CSARRTHREETQYF.

CDR3 nucleotides: TGCAGTGCTAGAGATCCCGGGACACCAAACACTGAAGCTTTCTTT. This translates into CSARDPGTPNTEAFF. This chain connects TRBV20-1 to TRBJ1-1; possible D gene TRBD1, 6 bases. The V end lost 0 bases, the J end lost 2 bases, and 13 bases lay between the germline ends. The V gene's germline CDR1 is DFQATT and CDR2 SNEGSKA (reference sequence). The CDR3 is 15 residues long.

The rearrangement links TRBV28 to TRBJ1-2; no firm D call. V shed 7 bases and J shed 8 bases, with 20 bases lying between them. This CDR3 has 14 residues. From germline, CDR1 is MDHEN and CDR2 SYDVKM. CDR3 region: CASNPDTVGRGYTF. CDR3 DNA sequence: TGTGCCAGCAACCCTGACACAGTCGGCCGAGGCTACACCTTC.

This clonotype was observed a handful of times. The DNA for the CDR3 is TGCGCCAGCAGCTTGACAGGGATTCCAGATACGCAGTATTTT. It encodes CASSLTGIPDTQYF. V is TRBV5-1 and J is TRBJ2-3, with a tentative D call TRBD1 (6 bases). The ends were cut back, 1 base at V and 4 bases at J, with 10 bases in the middle. The CDR3 totals 14 residues. Germline V gives CDR1 SGHRS, CDR2 YFSETQ.

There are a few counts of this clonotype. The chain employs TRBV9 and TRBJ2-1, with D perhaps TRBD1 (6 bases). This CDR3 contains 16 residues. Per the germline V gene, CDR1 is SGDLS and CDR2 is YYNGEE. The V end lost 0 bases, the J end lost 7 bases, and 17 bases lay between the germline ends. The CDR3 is CASSVGSRGLLNEQFF. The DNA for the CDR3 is TGTGCCAGCAGCGTAGGTAGCAGGGGTTTGTTGAATGAGCAGTTCTTC.

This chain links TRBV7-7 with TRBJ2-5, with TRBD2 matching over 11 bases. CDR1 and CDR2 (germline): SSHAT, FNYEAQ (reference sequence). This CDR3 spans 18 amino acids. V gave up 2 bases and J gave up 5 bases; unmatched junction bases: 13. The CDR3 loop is CASSLRGSSGRAGETQYF. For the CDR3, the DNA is TGTGCCAGCAGCTTACGGGGGAGTAGCGGGAGGGCCGGTGAGACCCAGTACTTC.

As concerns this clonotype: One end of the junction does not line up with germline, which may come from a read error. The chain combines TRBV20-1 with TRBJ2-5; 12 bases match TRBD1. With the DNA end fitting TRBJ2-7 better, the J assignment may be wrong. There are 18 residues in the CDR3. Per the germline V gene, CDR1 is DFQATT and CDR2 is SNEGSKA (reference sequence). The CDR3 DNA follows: TGTAGTGCTAGAGACGCGGGGGGACAGGGGGCGTTGCGGTACGAGCAGTACTTC. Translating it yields CSARDAGGQGALRYEQYF.

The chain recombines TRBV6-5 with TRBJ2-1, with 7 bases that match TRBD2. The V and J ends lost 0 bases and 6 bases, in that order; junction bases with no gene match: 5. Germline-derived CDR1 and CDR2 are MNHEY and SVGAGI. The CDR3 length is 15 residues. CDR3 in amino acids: CASSYSTGGSNEQFF. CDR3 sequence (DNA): TGTGCCAGCAGTTACTCAACGGGAGGAAGCAATGAGCAGTTCTTC.

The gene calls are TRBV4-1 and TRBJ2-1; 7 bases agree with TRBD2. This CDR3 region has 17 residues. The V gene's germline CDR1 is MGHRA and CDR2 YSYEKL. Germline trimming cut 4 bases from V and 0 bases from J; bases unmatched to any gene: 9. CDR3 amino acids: CASSRGRAISSYNEQFF. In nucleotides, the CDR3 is TGCGCCAGCAGCCGGGGGAGGGCCATTAGCTCCTACAATGAGCAGTTCTTC.

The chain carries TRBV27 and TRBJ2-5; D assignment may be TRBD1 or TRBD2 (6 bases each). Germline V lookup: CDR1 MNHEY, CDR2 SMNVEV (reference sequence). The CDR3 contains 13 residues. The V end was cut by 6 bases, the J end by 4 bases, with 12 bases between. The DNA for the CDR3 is TGTGCCAGCAGAATTGGAGGGGGAGAGACCCAGTACTTC. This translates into CASRIGGGETQYF.

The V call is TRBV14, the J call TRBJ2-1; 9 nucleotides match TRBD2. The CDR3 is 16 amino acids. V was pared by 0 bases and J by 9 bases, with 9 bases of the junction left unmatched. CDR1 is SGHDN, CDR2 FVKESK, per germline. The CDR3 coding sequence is TGTGCCAGCAGCCAAGAGGGGGGACTAGCAGGGCCTGAGCAGTTCTTC. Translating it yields CASSQEGGLAGPEQFF.

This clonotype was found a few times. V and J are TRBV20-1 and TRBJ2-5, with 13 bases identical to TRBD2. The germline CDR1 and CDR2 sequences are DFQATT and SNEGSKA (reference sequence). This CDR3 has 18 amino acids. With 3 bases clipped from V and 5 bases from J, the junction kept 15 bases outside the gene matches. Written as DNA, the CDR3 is TGCAGTGCTAGGGCGCCCGGGACTAGCGGGAAGGGCCTGGAGACCCAGTACTTC. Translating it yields CSARAPGTSGKGLETQYF.

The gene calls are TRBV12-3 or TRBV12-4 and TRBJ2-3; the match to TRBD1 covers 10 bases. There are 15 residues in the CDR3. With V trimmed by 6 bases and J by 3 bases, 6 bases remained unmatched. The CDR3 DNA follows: TGTGCCAGCAGCCCGGACAGGGGGGTGACAGATACGCAGTATTTT. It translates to CASSPDRGVTDTQYF.

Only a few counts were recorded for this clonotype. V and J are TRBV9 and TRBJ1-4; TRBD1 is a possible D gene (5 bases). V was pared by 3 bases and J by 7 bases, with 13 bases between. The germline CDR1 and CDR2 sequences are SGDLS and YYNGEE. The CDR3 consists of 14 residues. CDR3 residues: CASSAGAESEKLFF. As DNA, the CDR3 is TGTGCCAGCAGCGCCGGGGCGGAGAGTGAAAAACTGTTTTTT.

The CDR3 DNA is TGTGCCATCAGGGACCCAGGTTACAATGAGCAGTTCTTC. Translated, it gives CAIRDPGYNEQFF. The chain recombines TRBV10-3 with TRBJ2-1; D is uncertain. CDR1 and CDR2 (germline): ENHRY, SYGVKD. V gave up 6 bases and J gave up 4 bases, with 10 bases separating them. This CDR3 spans 13 amino acids.

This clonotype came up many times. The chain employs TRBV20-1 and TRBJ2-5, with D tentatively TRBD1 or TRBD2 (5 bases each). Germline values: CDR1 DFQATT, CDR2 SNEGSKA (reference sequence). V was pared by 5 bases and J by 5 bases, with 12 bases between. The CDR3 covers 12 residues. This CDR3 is CSAHTEGETQYF. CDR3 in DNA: TGCAGTGCTCACACCGAGGGGGAGACCCAGTACTTC.

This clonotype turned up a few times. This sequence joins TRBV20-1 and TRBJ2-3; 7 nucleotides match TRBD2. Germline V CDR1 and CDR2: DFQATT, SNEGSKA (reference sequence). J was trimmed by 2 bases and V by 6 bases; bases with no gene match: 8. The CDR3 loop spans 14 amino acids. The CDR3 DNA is TGCAGTGCCCGGGACTACCTGCCCACAGATACGCAGTATTTT. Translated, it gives CSARDYLPTDTQYF.

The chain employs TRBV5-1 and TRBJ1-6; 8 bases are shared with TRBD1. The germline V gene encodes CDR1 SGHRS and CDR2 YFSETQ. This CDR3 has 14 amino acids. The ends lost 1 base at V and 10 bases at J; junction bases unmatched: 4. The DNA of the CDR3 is TGCGCCAGCAGCTTGTCGACAGGGGAATCACCCCTCCACTTT. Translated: CASSLSTGESPLHF.

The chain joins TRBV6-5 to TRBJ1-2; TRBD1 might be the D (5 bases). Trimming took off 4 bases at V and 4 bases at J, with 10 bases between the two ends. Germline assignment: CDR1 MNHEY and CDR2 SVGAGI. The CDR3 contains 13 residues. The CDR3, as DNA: TGTGCCAGCAGTTCGGGGGGGAGCTATGGCTACACCTTC. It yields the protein CASSSGGSYGYTF.

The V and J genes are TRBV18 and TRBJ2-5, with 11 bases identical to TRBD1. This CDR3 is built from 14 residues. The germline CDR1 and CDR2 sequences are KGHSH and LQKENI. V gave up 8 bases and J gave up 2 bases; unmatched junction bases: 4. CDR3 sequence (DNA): TGTGCCAGCATGGACAGGGGGCTTCAAGAGACCCAGTACTTC. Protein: CASMDRGLQETQYF.

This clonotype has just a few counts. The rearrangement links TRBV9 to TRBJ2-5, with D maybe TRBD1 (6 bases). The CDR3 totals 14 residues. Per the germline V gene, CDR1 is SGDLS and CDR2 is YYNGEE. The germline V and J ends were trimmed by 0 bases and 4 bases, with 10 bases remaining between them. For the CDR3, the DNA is TGTGCCAGCAGCGTAGAACAGGGAGTAGAGACCCAGTACTTC. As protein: CASSVEQGVETQYF.

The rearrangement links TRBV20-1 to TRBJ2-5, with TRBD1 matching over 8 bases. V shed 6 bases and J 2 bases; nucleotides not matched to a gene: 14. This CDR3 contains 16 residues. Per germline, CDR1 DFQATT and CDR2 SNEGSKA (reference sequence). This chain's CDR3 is CSARSARGLNQETQYF. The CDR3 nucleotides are TGCAGTGCACGTAGTGCCAGGGGGCTTAATCAAGAGACCCAGTACTTC.

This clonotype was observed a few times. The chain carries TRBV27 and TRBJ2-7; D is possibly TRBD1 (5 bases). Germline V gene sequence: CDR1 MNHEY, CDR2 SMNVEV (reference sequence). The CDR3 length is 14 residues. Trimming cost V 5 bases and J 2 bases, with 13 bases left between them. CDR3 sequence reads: CASSKTGTPYEQYF. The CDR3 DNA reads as TGTGCCAGCAGTAAAACAGGCACGCCCTACGAGCAGTACTTC.